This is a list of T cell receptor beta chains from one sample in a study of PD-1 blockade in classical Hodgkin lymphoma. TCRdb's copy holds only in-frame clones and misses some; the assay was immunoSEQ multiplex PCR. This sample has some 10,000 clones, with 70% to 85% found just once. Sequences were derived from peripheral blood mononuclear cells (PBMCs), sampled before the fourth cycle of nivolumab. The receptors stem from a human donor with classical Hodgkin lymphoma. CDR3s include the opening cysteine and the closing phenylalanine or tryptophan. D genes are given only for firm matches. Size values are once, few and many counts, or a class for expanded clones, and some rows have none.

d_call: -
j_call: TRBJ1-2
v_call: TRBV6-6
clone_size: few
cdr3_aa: CASSYTAVNYGYTF
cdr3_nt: TGTGCCAGCAGTTATACAGCTGTAAACTATGGCTACACCTTC

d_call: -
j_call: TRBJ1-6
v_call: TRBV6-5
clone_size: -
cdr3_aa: CASSSGLSSYNSPLHF
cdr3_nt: TGTGCCAGCAGTTCAGGCCTGAGCTCCTATAATTCACCCCTCCACTTT

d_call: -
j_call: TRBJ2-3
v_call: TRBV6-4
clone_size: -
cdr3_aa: CASSEGVTDTQYF
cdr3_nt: TGTGCCAGCAGTGAAGGGGTGACAGATACGCAGTATTTT

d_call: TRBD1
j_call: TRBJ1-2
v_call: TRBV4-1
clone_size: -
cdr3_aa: CASSQEIQGYYGYTF
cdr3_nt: TGCGCCAGCAGCCAGGAAATACAGGGGTACTATGGCTACACCTTC

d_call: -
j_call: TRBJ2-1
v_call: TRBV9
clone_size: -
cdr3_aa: CASSVMAGGVFEQFF
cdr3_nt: TGTGCCAGCAGCGTAATGGCAGGGGGGGTCTTTGAGCAGTTCTTC

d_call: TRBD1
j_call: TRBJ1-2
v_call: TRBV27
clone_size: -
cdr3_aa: CASSSKYGQGGSTF
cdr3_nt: TGTGCCAGCAGTTCCAAGTACGGACAGGGAGGATCCACCTTC

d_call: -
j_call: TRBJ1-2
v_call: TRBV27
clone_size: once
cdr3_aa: CASSLSPRRYGYTF
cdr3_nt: TGTGCCAGCAGTTTATCCCCCCGTAGGTATGGCTACACCTTC

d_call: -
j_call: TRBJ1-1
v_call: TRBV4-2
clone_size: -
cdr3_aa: CASSQENGRNTEAFF
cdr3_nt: TGTGCCAGCAGCCAAGAGAATGGCCGGAACACTGAAGCTTTCTTT

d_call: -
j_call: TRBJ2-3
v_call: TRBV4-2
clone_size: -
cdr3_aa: CASSQLYTDTQYF
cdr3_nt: TGTGCCAGCAGCCAACTTTACACAGATACGCAGTATTTT

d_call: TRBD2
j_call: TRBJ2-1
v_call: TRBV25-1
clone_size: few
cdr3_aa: CASSDRLAVNEQFF
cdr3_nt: TGTGCCAGCAGTGATAGACTAGCGGTCAATGAGCAGTTCTTC

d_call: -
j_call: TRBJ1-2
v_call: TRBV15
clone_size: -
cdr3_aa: CATSRGTGDGYTF
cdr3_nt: TGTGCCACCAGCAGAGGGACGGGGGATGGCTACACCTTC

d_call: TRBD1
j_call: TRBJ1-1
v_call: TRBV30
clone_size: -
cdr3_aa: CAWSPNRGPNTEAFF
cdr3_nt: TGTGCCTGGAGTCCAAACAGGGGCCCGAACACTGAAGCTTTCTTT

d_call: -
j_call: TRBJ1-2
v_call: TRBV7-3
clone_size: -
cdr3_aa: CASSPHQGYGYTF
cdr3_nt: TGTGCCAGCAGCCCACACCAGGGGTATGGCTACACCTTC

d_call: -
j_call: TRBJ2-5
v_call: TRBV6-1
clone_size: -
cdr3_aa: CASKDVGMGETQYF
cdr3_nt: TGTGCCAGCAAGGATGTGGGAATGGGGGAGACCCAGTACTTC

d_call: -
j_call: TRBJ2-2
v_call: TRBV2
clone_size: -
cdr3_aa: CASSDEAVTNTGELFF
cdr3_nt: TGTGCCAGCAGTGACGAAGCGGTTACGAACACCGGGGAGCTGTTTTTT

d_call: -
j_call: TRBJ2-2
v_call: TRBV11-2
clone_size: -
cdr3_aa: CASSLVEGTGELFF
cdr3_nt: TGTGCCAGCAGCTTAGTCGAAGGCACCGGGGAGCTGTTTTTT

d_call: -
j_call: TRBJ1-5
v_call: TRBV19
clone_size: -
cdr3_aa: CASSIRQLRGNQPQHF
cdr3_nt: TGTGCCAGTAGTATACGACAGCTACGGGGCAATCAGCCCCAGCATTTT

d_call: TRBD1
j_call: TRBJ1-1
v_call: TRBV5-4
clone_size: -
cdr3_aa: CASSRYGTGFNTEAFF
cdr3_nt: TGTGCCAGCAGCCGGTACGGGACAGGATTTAACACTGAAGCTTTCTTT